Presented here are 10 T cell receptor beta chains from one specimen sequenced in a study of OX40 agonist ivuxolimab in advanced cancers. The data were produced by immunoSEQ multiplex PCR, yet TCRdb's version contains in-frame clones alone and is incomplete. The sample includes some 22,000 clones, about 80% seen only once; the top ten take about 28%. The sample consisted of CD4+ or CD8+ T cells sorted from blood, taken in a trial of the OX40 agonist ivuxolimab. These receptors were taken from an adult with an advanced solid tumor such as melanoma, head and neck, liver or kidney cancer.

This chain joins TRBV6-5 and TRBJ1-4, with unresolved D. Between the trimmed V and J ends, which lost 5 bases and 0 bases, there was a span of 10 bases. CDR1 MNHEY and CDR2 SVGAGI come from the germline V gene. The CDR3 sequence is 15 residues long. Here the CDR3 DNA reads TGTGCCAGCAGTCCACGGGTTGCAACTAATGAAAAACTGTTTTTT. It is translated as CASSPRVATNEKLFF.

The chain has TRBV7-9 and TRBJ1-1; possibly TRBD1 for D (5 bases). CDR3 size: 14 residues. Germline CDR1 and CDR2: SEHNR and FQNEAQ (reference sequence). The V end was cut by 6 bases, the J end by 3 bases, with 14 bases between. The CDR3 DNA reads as TGTGCCAGCAGTCCTTGGGACGGATACACTGAAGCTTTCTTT. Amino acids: CASSPWDGYTEAFF. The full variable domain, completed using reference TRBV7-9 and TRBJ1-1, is DTGVSQNPRHKITKRGQNVTFRCDPISEHNRLYWYRQTLGQGPEFLTYFQNEAQLEKSRLLSDRFSAERPKGSFSTLEIQRTEQGDSAMYLCASSPWDGYTEAFFGQGTRLTVV.

CDR3 amino acids: CASSVESTYNEQFF. The CDR3 bases are TGTGCCAGCAGCGTAGAGAGTACTTACAATGAGCAGTTCTTC. This rearrangement joins TRBV9 to TRBJ2-1; D remains unclear. CDR1 is SGDLS and CDR2 is YYNGEE in the germline V gene. This CDR3 has 14 amino acids. The V end lost 0 bases, the J end lost 4 bases, and 8 bases lay between the germline ends.

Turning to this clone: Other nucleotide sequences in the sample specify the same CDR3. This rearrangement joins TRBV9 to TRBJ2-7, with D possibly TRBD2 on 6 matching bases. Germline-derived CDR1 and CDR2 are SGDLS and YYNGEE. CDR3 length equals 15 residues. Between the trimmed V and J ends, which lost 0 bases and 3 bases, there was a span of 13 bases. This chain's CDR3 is CASSVDVGGGYEQYF. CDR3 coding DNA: TGTGCCAGCAGCGTAGACGTGGGGGGTGGCTACGAGCAGTACTTC.

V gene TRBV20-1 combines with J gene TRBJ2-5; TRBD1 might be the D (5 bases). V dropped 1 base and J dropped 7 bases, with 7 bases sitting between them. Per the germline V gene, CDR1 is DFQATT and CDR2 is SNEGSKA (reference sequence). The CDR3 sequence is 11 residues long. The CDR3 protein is CSARARGTQYF. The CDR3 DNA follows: TGCAGTGCTAGAGCAAGGGGGACCCAGTACTTC.

CDR3 bases: TGTGCCAGCAGCCATGACGGGGGAGGTACAGATACGCAGTATTTT. This codes for CASSHDGGGTDTQYF. The chain links TRBV6-1 to TRBJ2-3, with D possibly TRBD2 on 6 matching bases. CDR3 length: 15 residues. The germline V and J ends were trimmed by 6 bases and 3 bases, with 16 bases remaining between them. The V gene's germline CDR1 is MNHNS and CDR2 SASEGT.

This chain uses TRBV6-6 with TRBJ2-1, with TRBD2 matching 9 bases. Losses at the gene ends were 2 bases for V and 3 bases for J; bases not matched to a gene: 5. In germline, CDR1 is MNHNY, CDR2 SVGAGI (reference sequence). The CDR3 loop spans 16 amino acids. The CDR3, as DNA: TGTGCCAGCAGTTACGGTCTAGCGGGGCTCTACAATGAGCAGTTCTTC. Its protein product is CASSYGLAGLYNEQFF.

The CDR3 loop is CASSPRGDEQYF. CDR3 DNA: TGTGCCAGCAGCCCCAGGGGTGACGAGCAGTACTTC. J is TRBJ2-7 and V is TRBV9, with a weak D call TRBD1 (6 bases). V lost 4 bases and J lost 5, with 10 bases in between. This CDR3 is 12 amino acids long. The V gene's germline CDR1 is SGDLS and CDR2 YYNGEE.

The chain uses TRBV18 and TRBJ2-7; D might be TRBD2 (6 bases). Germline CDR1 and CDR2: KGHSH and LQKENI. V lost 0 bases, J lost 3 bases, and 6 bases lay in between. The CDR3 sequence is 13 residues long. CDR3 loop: CASSPPGGYEQYF. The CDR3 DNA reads TGTGCCAGCTCACCACCGGGGGGCTACGAGCAGTACTTC.

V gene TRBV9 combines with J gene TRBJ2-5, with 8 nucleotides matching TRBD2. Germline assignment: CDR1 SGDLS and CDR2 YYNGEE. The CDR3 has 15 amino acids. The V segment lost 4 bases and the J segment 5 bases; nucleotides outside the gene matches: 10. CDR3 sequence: CASSSIAGRGETQYF. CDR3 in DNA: TGTGCCAGCAGCTCAATAGCGGGACGGGGGGAGACCCAGTACTTC.